Below are 5 T cell receptor beta chains sequenced from a single sample in a study. MiXCR, applied by TCRdb to the 5' RACE reads, yields one record per CDR3 protein. The top ten hold around 4% of the sample, which has tens of thousands of distinct CDR3 sequences, just under 30% seen once. The sequenced material came from memory CD4+ T cells sorted from a lymph node. Subset indicated: memory CD4+ T cells, CD4+CD45RO+CD25-. The receptors stem from a female donor with breast cancer.

The chain has TRBV4-2 and TRBJ1-3; TRBD1 might be the D (5 bases). Trimming removed 1 base from V and 2 bases from J, with 15 bases in between. The germline V gene has CDR1 LGHNA and CDR2 YNFKEQ. The CDR3 spans 17 residues. The CDR3 bases are TGTGCCAGCAGCCAAGGGGAGGCCGGGGGAGCTGGAAACACCATATATTTT. Residues: CASSQGEAGGAGNTIYF.

The rearrangement links TRBV7-8 to TRBJ2-7; D is uncertain. V was pared by 2 bases and J by 3 bases, with 11 bases between. The germline CDR1 and CDR2 sequences are SGHVS and FQNEAQ. The length of the CDR3 is 14 residues. CDR3 DNA sequence: TGTGCCAGCAGCTTATATGACCCGAACTACGAGCAGTACTTC. It codes for CASSLYDPNYEQYF.

The V and J genes are TRBV9 and TRBJ2-7, with TRBD2 matching over 7 bases. CDR1 and CDR2 (germline): SGDLS, YYNGEE. J was trimmed by 6 bases and V by 0 bases; bases with no gene match: 9. This CDR3 has 15 residues. Here the CDR3 reads CASSVGTILAPEQYF. The CDR3 DNA follows: TGTGCCAGCAGCGTAGGGACAATACTAGCGCCCGAGCAGTACTTC.

The chain carries TRBV11-2 and TRBJ2-2, with D uncertain. The ends were cut back, 1 base at V and 5 bases at J, with 14 bases in the middle. The germline CDR1 and CDR2 sequences are SGHAT and FQNNGV. The length of the CDR3 is 16 residues. Here the CDR3 DNA reads TGTGCCAGCAGCTTAGTGGTAGGCGGCCTAACCGGGGAGCTGTTTTTT. This encodes CASSLVVGGLTGELFF.

A few counts support this clonotype. In DNA, the CDR3 is TGTGCCATCAGCGAGACCACCTATGGCTACACCTTC. Protein product: CAISETTYGYTF. This rearrangement joins TRBV10-3 to TRBJ1-2; D is unresolved. This CDR3 has 12 residues. Germline lookup yields CDR1 ENHRY and CDR2 SYGVKD. The ends were cut back, 6 bases at V and 4 bases at J, with 9 bases in the middle.